The count of the clone carrying this T cell receptor beta chain is one. What it recognizes is unknown. The record originates from a study of a mutant IDH1 vaccine in newly diagnosed glioma. For the study at large: Investigators started vaccination 4-6 weeks after radiotherapy alone, or with temozolomide cycles.

Produced via immunoSEQ multiplex PCR; TCRdb's table is partial and in-frame only. The sample comprises 100,000 to 150,000 clones, about four fifths of which are singletons, and 5% to 7% rests with the top ten. With V trimmed by 1 base and J by 0 bases, 6 bases remained unmatched. The CDR3 is made up of 18 amino acids. Germline V gives CDR1 MNHNS, CDR2 SASEGT. As to time point: week 11, during vaccination. Each dose of the vaccine consisted of 300 ug of mutant IDH1 20-mer peptide, with topical imiquimod. The sequence derives from a man aged 35-49 years with glioma. The specimen was PBMCs, collected from a glioma patient whose treatment included an IDH1 peptide vaccine. The chain combines TRBV6-1 with TRBJ2-3, with 11 bases aligning to TRBD2. CDR3 nucleotide sequence: TGTGCCAGCAGTGAAGACCTAGCGGGGGGTTCTAGCACAGATACGCAGTATTTT. Amino acid sequence: CASSEDLAGGSSTDTQYF.